This is a list of T cell receptor beta chains from one sample in a study of cytomegalovirus exposure and HLA in healthy donors. Measured with immunoSEQ multiplex PCR; TCRdb has only the in-frame clones, and not every one. The sample contains about 330,000 clones, approximately 86% of which appear only once. Sequencing was performed on PBMCs. The receptors come from a woman under 40 in good health and CMV-seropositive. The conserved cysteine and the conserved F or W are not part of the CDR3 here. The size field is filled for only some rows; it gives once, few, many or a size class.

j_gene | v_gene | abundance | CDR3aa
TRBJ2-1 | TRBV9 | NA | ASSVDFNEQF
TRBJ1-1 | TRBV27 | NA | ASSPMPTPNTEAF
TRBJ1-5 | TRBV18 | few | ASSPPGRGTADQPQH
TRBJ1-2 | TRBV28 | NA | ASSPTANYGYT
TRBJ2-1 | TRBV11-3 | NA | ASSPGTAEQF
TRBJ2-5 | TRBV15 | once | ATSWGLAGKETQY
TRBJ1-6 | TRBV6-1 | few | ASSEGGAGSPLH
TRBJ1-2 | TRBV9 | NA | ASSVGSGGRDRELSYT
TRBJ2-3 | TRBV18 | NA | ASSGGQGDTQY
TRBJ2-5 | TRBV29-1 | NA | SVENPRRQGVKTQY
TRBJ2-5 | TRBV5-1 | NA | ASSRLGGHYETQY
TRBJ2-3 | TRBV2 | NA | ASSELGDTQY
TRBJ1-2 | TRBV5-1 | once | ASSMDRDGYT
TRBJ2-7 | TRBV27 | NA | ASSLGQSYEQY
TRBJ2-7 | TRBV7-2 | NA | ASSVGGPGYEQY
TRBJ1-1 | TRBV6-5 | NA | ASSETGYLNTEAF
TRBJ2-1 | TRBV27 | NA | ASSFLAGGLEQF
TRBJ1-4 | TRBV29-1 | NA | SASGRGEKLF
TRBJ1-4 | TRBV6-5 | NA | ASSMTVWDEKLF
TRBJ1-1 | TRBV30 | NA | AWSVLAEAF
TRBJ1-2 | TRBV7-9 | NA | ASSPVPGTDYGYT
TRBJ1-1 | TRBV29-1 | NA | SVVVVNTEAF
TRBJ2-7 | TRBV5-1 | NA | ASSLDLYEQY
TRBJ1-2 | TRBV5-5 | NA | ASSTDGYGYT
TRBJ2-2 | TRBV19 | NA | ASRQPQGYPGELF
TRBJ1-2 | TRBV9 | NA | ASSVPSSTVGGYT